These 31 T cell receptor beta chains were sequenced from one sample in a study of T cell changes during pregnancy in multiple sclerosis. TCRdb's table, derived via immunoSEQ multiplex PCR, lists solely in-frame clones and lacks some. Of approximately 100,000 clones in the sample, approximately 92% were seen once. This specimen consisted of peripheral blood, obtained in the first trimester of pregnancy. The receptors were gathered from a female donor with multiple sclerosis, enrolled in a pregnancy study.

This rearrangement joins TRBV4-1 to TRBJ2-5, with 9 bases aligning to TRBD2. This CDR3 region has 15 residues. The V and J ends lost 5 bases and 2 bases, in that order; junction bases with no gene match: 6. Germline lookup yields CDR1 MGHRA and CDR2 YSYEKL. As DNA, the CDR3 is TGCGCCAGCAGCGGGGGTAGCGGGGGTCAAGAGACCCAGTACTTC. It codes for CASSGGSGGQETQYF.

The chain combines TRBV7-9 with TRBJ2-7; D possibly corresponds to TRBD2 (5 bases). Germline V gene sequence: CDR1 SEHNR, CDR2 FQNEAQ (reference sequence). V was clipped by 3 bases and J by 4 bases, with 16 bases between them. The CDR3 spans 15 residues. Here the CDR3 DNA reads TGTGCCAGCAGCTTTGATACTAGTTGGTTTTACGAGCAGTACTTC. Its translation is CASSFDTSWFYEQYF.

The CDR3 region has the DNA TGTGCCAGCAGCGTAGTTTTAAACACTGAAGCTTTCTTT. This encodes CASSVVLNTEAFF. V gene TRBV9 combines with J gene TRBJ1-1; D gene unclear. The germline V gene encodes CDR1 SGDLS and CDR2 YYNGEE. V shed 0 bases and J shed 2 bases, with 5 bases lying between them. The CDR3 spans 13 residues.

This clone has just one count. The chain couples TRBV2 to TRBJ2-2; a possible D gene is TRBD1 (5 bases). The CDR3 loop spans 15 amino acids. V lost 8 bases and J lost 3, with 16 bases in between. Germline values: CDR1 SNHLY, CDR2 FYNNEI. CDR3 DNA sequence: TGTGCCAGCTCCCGCGAGGACATCCACACCGGGGAGCTGTTTTTT. Protein: CASSREDIHTGELFF.

The chain recombines TRBV5-1 with TRBJ1-3; D gene ambiguous. CDR3 length: 14 residues. Deletions cut 0 bases from V and 0 bases from J, with 4 bases between. The V gene's germline CDR1 is SGHRS and CDR2 YFSETQ. Here the CDR3 DNA reads TGCGCCAGCAGCTTGGCCATCTCTGGAAACACCATATATTTT. It yields the protein CASSLAISGNTIYF. Variable domain in full (rest from reference TRBV5-1 and TRBJ1-3): KAGVTQTPRYLIKTRGQQVTLSCSPISGHRSVSWYQQTPGQGLQFLFEYFSETQRNKGNFPGRFSGRQFSNSRSEMNVSTLELGDSALYLCASSLAISGNTIYFGEGSWLTVV.

This clone appeared once. The J gene is TRBJ1-2, the V gene TRBV4-1; TRBD1 matches at 12 bases. The ends lost 4 bases at V and 4 bases at J; junction bases unmatched: 10. Germline V gene data show CDR1 as MGHRA and CDR2 as YSYEKL. This CDR3 is 17 amino acids long. This CDR3 reads CASSPGTGGWDLYGYTF. The CDR3 DNA sequence: TGCGCCAGCAGCCCCGGGACAGGGGGCTGGGATCTCTATGGCTACACCTTC.

The rearrangement joins TRBV12-5 to TRBJ2-1; 12 nucleotides align to TRBD2. V dropped 6 bases and J dropped 8; count of bases not matched to a gene: 11. In germline, CDR1 is LGHNT, CDR2 FRNRAP. The CDR3 loop spans 16 amino acids. The CDR3 sequence is CASGTPLLAGGHEQFF. As DNA, the CDR3 is TGTGCTAGTGGCACCCCACTCCTAGCGGGGGGGCATGAGCAGTTCTTC.

The V and J genes are TRBV19 and TRBJ1-2; TRBD1 is a possible D gene (5 bases). The ends were cut back, 2 bases at V and 4 bases at J, with 17 bases in the middle. The CDR3 consists of 16 residues. Per germline, CDR1 LNHDA and CDR2 SQIVND (reference sequence). This CDR3 reads CASSIWPTGISYGYTF. The CDR3 bases are TGTGCCAGTAGTATATGGCCCACAGGAATCTCCTATGGCTACACCTTC.

The CDR3 region has the DNA TGTGCCAGCAGCTTGGGACAGAAAGCTTTCTTT. Translation: CASSLGQKAFF. The gene calls are TRBV5-6 and TRBJ1-1; D possibly corresponds to TRBD1 (5 bases). This CDR3 comprises 11 residues. Germline values: CDR1 SGHDT, CDR2 YYEEEE. V was shortened by 0 bases and J by 9 bases, with 6 bases between the two germline ends. The full variable domain, rest sourced from reference TRBV5-6 and TRBJ1-1, is DAGVTQSPTHLIKTRGQQVTLRCSPKSGHDTVSWYQQALGQGPQFIFQYYEEEERQRGNFPDRFSGHQFPNYSSELNVNALLLGDSALYLCASSLGQKAFFGQGTRLTVV.

The table lists this clone with a count of one. The DNA is omitted, as the CDR3 cannot be located on it reliably, and the CDR3 follows TCRdb's listing. V usage is TRBV19 and J usage is TRBJ1-1; the D call of TRBD1 is as the table states it, not checked on the DNA. The germline V gene has CDR1 LNHDA and CDR2 SQIVND (reference sequence). The CDR3 is 14 amino acids long, termini counted. This CDR3 reads CASTSDRVRTEAFF.

V is TRBV7-9 and J is TRBJ1-4; 8 nucleotides match TRBD1. This CDR3 spans 15 amino acids. The germline V gene has CDR1 SEHNR and CDR2 FQNEAQ (reference sequence). With 0 bases clipped from V and 5 bases from J, the junction kept 2 bases outside the gene matches. Here the CDR3 DNA reads TGTGCCAGCAGCTTAGCGGGACAGGAGAATGAAAAACTGTTTTTT. Its translation: CASSLAGQENEKLFF.

This clone has only one observation. The chain recombines TRBV16 with TRBJ2-2, with D hard to call. V dropped 6 bases and J dropped 1 base, with 9 bases sitting between them. From germline, CDR1 is KGHSY and CDR2 FQNENV. This CDR3 contains 14 residues. The CDR3 nucleotides read TGTGCCAGCAGTCAAAACAGGAACACCGGGGAGCTGTTTTTT. This translates into CASSQNRNTGELFF.

The chain joins TRBV15 to TRBJ1-1; D uncertain. The V gene lost 4 bases and the J gene lost 3 bases, with 9 bases spanning the gap. CDR1 LNHNV and CDR2 YYDKDF come from the germline V gene (reference sequence). The length of the CDR3 is 13 residues. This CDR3 reads CATSKTQYTEAFF. The CDR3 DNA reads as TGTGCCACCAGCAAAACTCAATACACTGAAGCTTTCTTT. Supplemented by reference TRBV15 and TRBJ1-1, the full variable domain reads DAMVIQNPRYQVTQFGKPVTLSCSQTLNHNVMYWYQQKSSQAPKLLFHYYDKDFNNEADTPDNFQSRRPNTSFCFLDIRSPGLGDTAMYLCATSKTQYTEAFFGQGTRLTVV.

This rearrangement joins TRBV15 to TRBJ2-3, with D hard to call. The V gene lost 0 bases and the J gene lost 2 bases, with 9 bases spanning the gap. The V gene's germline CDR1 is LNHNV and CDR2 YYDKDF (reference sequence). CDR3 size: 15 residues. CDR3 DNA: TGTGCCACCAGCAGAGATCGGAGTTTCACAGATACGCAGTATTTT. It encodes CATSRDRSFTDTQYF.

The chain uses TRBV2 and TRBJ1-2; TRBD1 matches 7 bases. V dropped 7 bases and J dropped 6; count of bases not matched to a gene: 11. Per germline, CDR1 SNHLY and CDR2 FYNNEI. The CDR3 is 14 amino acids. CDR3 DNA: TGTGCCAGCAACCACCCCGACAGGGTCGATGGCTACACCTTC. Amino acids: CASNHPDRVDGYTF. Full variable domain (rest looked up from reference TRBV2 and TRBJ1-2): EPEVTQTPSHQVTQMGQEVILRCVPISNHLYFYWYRQILGQKVEFLVSFYNNEISEKSEIFDDQFSVERPDGSNFTLKIRSTKLEDSAMYFCASNHPDRVDGYTFGSGTRLTVV.

The chain is built from TRBV10-3 and TRBJ1-4, with a possible D match to TRBD1 (6 bases). The ends were cut back, 4 bases at V and 1 base at J, with 13 bases in the middle. CDR1 is ENHRY and CDR2 is SYGVKD in the germline V gene. The CDR3 spans 16 residues. The CDR3 sequence: CAISGGGRGTNEKLFF. DNA for the CDR3: TGTGCCATCAGTGGGGGGGGGCGCGGAACTAATGAAAAACTGTTTTTT.

The genes are TRBV27 and TRBJ2-1; the match to TRBD2 covers 7 bases. V shed 3 bases and J 7 bases; nucleotides not matched to a gene: 9. This CDR3 contains 15 residues. Germline lookup yields CDR1 MNHEY and CDR2 SMNVEV (reference sequence). CDR3 sequence: CASSFHGTKGNEQFF. The CDR3 DNA reads TGTGCCAGCAGTTTCCACGGGACTAAGGGGAATGAGCAGTTCTTC.

The chain uses TRBV11-2 and TRBJ2-7; 11 nucleotides line up with TRBD2. The CDR3 sequence is 16 residues long. The V gene end was trimmed by 1 base and the J gene end by 3 bases; junction bases not matched to a gene: 5. Per germline, CDR1 SGHAT and CDR2 FQNNGV. This CDR3 is CASSLASGGLYYEQYF. In DNA, the CDR3 is TGTGCCAGCAGCTTAGCTAGCGGGGGGCTTTACTACGAGCAGTACTTC. Full variable domain (missing parts from reference TRBV11-2 and TRBJ2-7): EAGVAQSPRYKIIEKRQSVAFWCNPISGHATLYWYQQILGQGPKLLIQFQNNGVVDDSQLPKDRFSAERLKGVDSTLKIQPAKLEDSAVYLCASSLASGGLYYEQYFGPGTRLTVT.

V is TRBV4-1 and J is TRBJ1-1, with a weak D call TRBD1 (5 bases). Germline V gene data show CDR1 as MGHRA and CDR2 as YSYEKL. The V gene lost 0 bases and the J gene lost 3 bases, with 8 bases spanning the gap. This CDR3 spans 14 amino acids. The CDR3 region is CASSQESGDTEAFF. In nucleotides, the CDR3 is TGCGCCAGCAGCCAAGAGTCGGGGGACACTGAAGCTTTCTTT.

This clone was seen only once. An end of the junction differs from the germline gene, which may be a read error. The chain has TRBV7-7 and TRBJ2-1; TRBD1 is a possible D gene (5 bases). Germline V gene lookup returns CDR1 SSHAT and CDR2 FNYEAQ (reference sequence). CDR3 length: 13 amino acids. The CDR3 here is CASSLGANNEQFF. The CDR3 DNA is TGTGCTAGCAGCTTAGGGGCCAACAATGAGCAGTTCTTC.

This clone was seen a handful of times. The chain has TRBV11-2 and TRBJ1-1; D is unresolved. This CDR3 comprises 13 residues. Trimming pared 1 base from V and 3 bases from J, leaving 6 bases between. CDR1 and CDR2 from the germline V gene are SGHAT and FQNNGV. CDR3 sequence: CASSLVVDTEAFF. The CDR3 DNA sequence: TGTGCCAGCAGCTTAGTGGTAGACACTGAAGCTTTCTTT.

The chain joins TRBV6-5 to TRBJ2-1; 8 bases agree with TRBD2. CDR3 size: 16 residues. Germline V lookup: CDR1 MNHEY, CDR2 SVGAGI. V lost 3 bases, J lost 7 bases, and 11 bases stayed unmatched. CDR3 region: CASSYWRGEGLNEQFF. In DNA, the CDR3 is TGTGCCAGCAGTTATTGGCGGGGGGAGGGATTGAATGAGCAGTTCTTC.

This chain uses TRBV5-1 with TRBJ2-2; 11 bases align to TRBD2. The germline CDR1 and CDR2 sequences are SGHRS and YFSETQ. This CDR3 has 19 amino acids. Unmatched junction bases numbered 8, after V lost 1 base and J lost 0 bases. The CDR3, as DNA: TGCGCCAGCAGCTTGATCCTGCTAGCGGGGGGAGCGAACACCGGGGAGCTGTTTTTT. This translates into CASSLILLAGGANTGELFF.

The rearrangement joins TRBV7-8 to TRBJ2-3; TRBD1 agrees at 8 bases. The V segment lost 2 bases and the J segment 1 base; nucleotides outside the gene matches: 2. The CDR3 runs 15 residues. Germline loops: CDR1 SGHVS, CDR2 FQNEAQ. The CDR3 here is CASSLPGQGTDTQYF. The CDR3 DNA reads TGTGCCAGCAGCTTACCGGGACAGGGCACAGATACGCAGTATTTT.

DNA for the CDR3: TGTGCCAGCAGCTTAGCCTTAGGGGAAATCCCTGAAGCTTTCTTT. Translation: CASSLALGEIPEAFF. The V gene is TRBV7-9, the J gene TRBJ1-1; weak D call: TRBD1 (5 bases). This CDR3 is 15 amino acids long. CDR1 and CDR2 (germline): SEHNR, FQNEAQ (reference sequence). The V end was cut by 0 bases, the J end by 6 bases, with 14 bases between.

The rearrangement joins TRBV7-9 to TRBJ1-2; 7 bases align to TRBD1. The V gene end was trimmed by 5 bases and the J gene end by 4 bases; junction bases not matched to a gene: 7. Germline V gives CDR1 SEHNR, CDR2 FQNEAQ (reference sequence). This CDR3 comprises 14 residues. The CDR3 coding sequence is TGTGCCAGCAGCCGGGACAGTGGCGGCTATGGCTACACCTTC. This codes for CASSRDSGGYGYTF.

The chain joins TRBV7-9 to TRBJ2-2, with 7 bases that match TRBD2. Germline CDR1 reads SEHNR; CDR2 reads FQNEAQ (reference sequence). The CDR3 is 16 amino acids. V gave up 6 bases and J gave up 2 bases; unmatched junction bases: 9. CDR3 sequence (DNA): TGTGCCAGCAGTACGACTAGCAGGGTTAACACCGGGGAGCTGTTTTTT. Its protein is CASSTTSRVNTGELFF.

The chain employs TRBV6-1 and TRBJ2-7, with D possibly TRBD1 on 5 matching bases. The ends were cut back, 6 bases at V and 1 base at J, with 10 bases in the middle. The length of the CDR3 is 13 residues. Germline V gene sequence: CDR1 MNHNS, CDR2 SASEGT. Written as DNA, the CDR3 is TGTGCCAGCAGAGTAGACAGTTCCTACGAGCAGTACTTC. Translation gives CASRVDSSYEQYF.

This clone showed up just once. The rearrangement uses TRBV27 and TRBJ1-1; 7 bases fit TRBD1. The CDR3 runs 15 residues. Trimming at V came to 6 bases and at J to 0 bases, leaving 7 bases not matched to a gene. The V gene's germline CDR1 is MNHEY and CDR2 SMNVEV (reference sequence). CDR3 sequence (DNA): TGTGCCAGCAGATCTACAGGGGTGATGAACACTGAAGCTTTCTTT. It encodes CASRSTGVMNTEAFF.

This chain uses TRBV2 with TRBJ2-2; D might be TRBD1 (5 bases). CDR1 and CDR2 (germline): SNHLY, FYNNEI. Trimming took 3 bases from V and 6 from J, leaving 11 bases between them. CDR3 length equals 14 residues. In DNA form, the CDR3 reads TGTGCCAGCAGTGACCAGGGTCTATCCGGGGAGCTGTTTTTT. Its translation: CASSDQGLSGELFF.

This clone was seen a single time. The gene calls are TRBV5-4 and TRBJ1-1, with D possibly matching TRBD1 (6 bases). The CDR3 has 13 residues. Trimming took off 0 bases at V and 5 bases at J, with 8 bases between the two ends. CDR1 and CDR2 (germline): SGHNT, YYREEE (reference sequence). The DNA of the CDR3 is TGTGCCAGCAGCTTGGTTACAGGGACTGAAGCTTTCTTT. Protein: CASSLVTGTEAFF. Full variable domain (rest looked up from reference TRBV5-4 and TRBJ1-1): ETGVTQSPTHLIKTRGQQVTLRCSSQSGHNTVSWYQQALGQGPQFIFQYYREEENGRGNFPPRFSGLQFPNYSSELNVNALELDDSALYLCASSLVTGTEAFFGQGTRLTVV.